One sample yielded the 19 T cell receptor beta chains listed below, sequenced in a study of shared clonotypes between healthy human individuals. Sequenced by immunoSEQ multiplex PCR; TCRdb stores in-frame clones only, minus some. The sample shows around 2.5 million clones, over 85% of them seen only once. Sample: naive CD4+ T cells from PBMCs. Subset specified: CD45RA+ positively selected. The receptors originated from a man between 18 and 35 years old in good health. Some clones in this sample may be carry-over from other donors' samples.

The genes are TRBV7-3 and TRBJ2-1; TRBD2 aligns across 7 bases. Germline-derived CDR1 and CDR2 are SGHTA and FQGTGA. The CDR3 is 16 residues long. Germline trimming cut 2 bases from V and 0 bases from J; bases unmatched to any gene: 4. CDR3 residues: CASSLFGGVSYNEQFF. The CDR3 DNA sequence: TGTGCCAGCAGCTTATTTGGGGGGGTCTCCTACAATGAGCAGTTCTTC.

This chain connects TRBV7-9 to TRBJ1-1, with TRBD1 matching over 9 bases. Germline lookup yields CDR1 SEHNR and CDR2 FQNEAQ (reference sequence). This CDR3 comprises 16 residues. V trimming: 5 bases; J trimming: 5 bases; junction bases outside the gene matches: 12. For the CDR3, the DNA is TGTGCCAGCAGCCCAGCCGGACAGGGGTCGGGAACTGAAGCTTTCTTT. Residues: CASSPAGQGSGTEAFF.

V and J are TRBV29-1 and TRBJ2-5; 9 nucleotides match TRBD1. Trimming removed 6 bases from V and 4 bases from J; junction bases left unmatched: 9. The CDR3 extends over 14 amino acids. The germline CDR1 and CDR2 sequences are SQVTM and ANQGSEA. This CDR3 is CSVFGTGRGETQYF. DNA for the CDR3: TGCAGCGTATTTGGGACAGGGAGGGGAGAGACCCAGTACTTC.

A single count supports this clone. This CDR3 is also generated by other DNA sequences in the sample. The chain is built from TRBV6-5 and TRBJ2-7, with 7 positions matching TRBD2. This CDR3 is 14 amino acids long. The germline gives CDR1 MNHEY, CDR2 SVGAGI. J gave up 2 bases and V 0 bases, and 1 base lay outside the gene matches. CDR3 amino acids: CASSYSGGPYEQYF. DNA for the CDR3: TGTGCCAGCAGTTACTCGGGAGGGCCCTACGAGCAGTACTTC.

This chain uses TRBV7-3 with TRBJ2-1; D not resolved. Germline V CDR1 and CDR2: SGHTA, FQGTGA. The CDR3 runs 15 residues. Deletions cut 0 bases from V and 6 bases from J, with 12 bases between. CDR3 bases: TGTGCCAGCAGCTTAACGGGGATAGGGATCAATGAGCAGTTCTTC. Its protein product is CASSLTGIGINEQFF.

The chain employs TRBV9 and TRBJ1-3, with 7 bases lining up with TRBD1. CDR1 and CDR2 (germline): SGDLS, YYNGEE. The CDR3 is 14 amino acids. With 4 bases clipped from V and 4 bases from J, the junction kept 5 bases outside the gene matches. CDR3 nucleotide sequence: TGTGCCAGCAGCCTCGACAGGGTGGGAAACACCATATATTTT. Translating gives CASSLDRVGNTIYF.

The gene calls are TRBV7-3 and TRBJ2-7, with a possible D match to TRBD2 (5 bases). This CDR3 is built from 15 residues. Looked up from germline, CDR1 is SGHTA and CDR2 is FQGTGA. Trimming pared 5 bases from V and 0 bases from J, leaving 14 bases between. The chain's CDR3 is CASSDGRAGSYEQYF. CDR3 coding DNA: TGTGCCAGCAGCGACGGACGGGCGGGCTCCTACGAGCAGTACTTC.

The chain has TRBV18 and TRBJ1-1; weak D call: TRBD1 (5 bases). There are 14 residues in the CDR3. V lost 3 bases to trimming and J lost 3 bases, with 11 bases between them. CDR1 KGHSH and CDR2 LQKENI come from the germline V gene. The CDR3: CASSPLKGDTEAFF. The CDR3 DNA follows: TGTGCCAGCTCACCGCTCAAAGGGGACACTGAAGCTTTCTTT.

The rearrangement uses TRBV29-1 and TRBJ1-2, with D tentatively TRBD1 (5 bases). The germline V gene has CDR1 SQVTM and CDR2 ANQGSEA. CDR3 length: 11 residues. Deletions cut 7 bases from V and 8 bases from J, with 14 bases between. CDR3 loop: CSAVSGGGYTF. The DNA of the CDR3 is TGCAGCGCTGTCAGCGGGGGAGGCTACACCTTC. Full variable domain (outside the CDR3, taken from reference TRBV29-1 and TRBJ1-2): SAVISQKPSRDICQRGTSLTIQCQVDSQVTMMFWYRQQPGQSLTLIATANQGSEATYESGFVIDKFPISRPNLTFSTLTVSNMSPEDSSIYLCSAVSGGGYTFGSGTRLTVV.

This clone has only one observation. This chain joins TRBV9 and TRBJ2-1; 8 bases agree with TRBD1. The length of the CDR3 is 15 residues. V lost 4 bases and J lost 1; bases outside the gene matches: 4. Germline CDR1 SGDLS, CDR2 YYNGEE. The CDR3 DNA reads as TGTGCCAGCAGCTCACAGGGGGGTTCCTACAATGAGCAGTTCTTC. It is translated as CASSSQGGSYNEQFF.

The chain is built from TRBV14 and TRBJ2-7, with a tentative D call TRBD1 (5 bases). V lost 0 bases and J lost 3, with 15 bases in between. The CDR3 is 16 amino acids. Looked up from germline, CDR1 is SGHDN and CDR2 is FVKESK. CDR3 sequence reads: CASSQDQGGRIYEQYF. In nucleotides, the CDR3 is TGTGCCAGCAGCCAAGATCAGGGCGGAAGAATCTACGAGCAGTACTTC. Combining the CDR3 with reference TRBV14 and TRBJ2-7 gives the whole variable domain EAGVTQFPSHSVIEKGQTVTLRCDPISGHDNLYWYRRVMGKEIKFLLHFVKESKQDESGMPNNRFLAERTGGTYSTLKVQPAELEDSGVYFCASSQDQGGRIYEQYFGPGTRLTVT.

The chain is built from TRBV14 and TRBJ2-7; D possibly corresponds to TRBD2 (5 bases). The CDR3 extends over 14 amino acids. V lost 5 bases, J lost 7 bases, and 18 bases lay in between. CDR1 SGHDN and CDR2 FVKESK come from the germline V gene. CDR3: CASSFNVRVKEQYF. CDR3 in DNA: TGTGCCAGCAGCTTCAATGTGAGGGTCAAGGAGCAGTACTTC.

The chain has TRBV7-7 and TRBJ2-5; D might be TRBD1 or TRBD2, each matching 5 bases. The V end lost 2 bases, the J end lost 2 bases, and 12 bases lay between the germline ends. Germline V gene data show CDR1 as SSHAT and CDR2 as FNYEAQ (reference sequence). There are 15 residues in the CDR3. CDR3 nucleotides: TGTGCCAGCAGCTTAAATCTGGGACGACAAGAGACCCAGTACTTC. This codes for CASSLNLGRQETQYF. Drawing the rest from reference TRBV7-7 and TRBJ2-5, the complete variable domain is GAGVSQSPRYKVTKRGQDVTLRCDPISSHATLYWYQQALGQGPEFLTYFNYEAQPDKSGLPSDRFSAERPEGSISTLTIQRTEQRDSAMYRCASSLNLGRQETQYFGPGTRLLVL.

V gene TRBV5-4 combines with J gene TRBJ1-2, with D possibly matching TRBD1 (6 bases). CDR1 is SGHNT and CDR2 is YYREEE in the germline V gene (reference sequence). This CDR3 region has 15 residues. V lost 3 bases, J lost 5 bases, and 17 bases lay in between. CDR3 in DNA: TGTGCCAGCAGCTCGGGACGCTCCCAGGGGTATGGCTACACCTTC. Its translation: CASSSGRSQGYGYTF.

The V and J genes are TRBV2 and TRBJ1-3; TRBD1 is a possible D gene (5 bases). Trimming pared 8 bases from V and 4 bases from J, leaving 12 bases between. Germline lookup yields CDR1 SNHLY and CDR2 FYNNEI. The CDR3 is made up of 13 amino acids. CDR3 sequence (DNA): TGTGCCAGCGCAGGGACGGCAGGAAACACCATATATTTT. This sequence encodes CASAGTAGNTIYF.

V usage is TRBV18 and J usage is TRBJ1-1, with D unresolved. Germline lookup yields CDR1 KGHSH and CDR2 LQKENI. Trimming left V 0 bases short and J 4 bases short, with 12 bases between. This CDR3 has 15 residues. Here the CDR3 reads CASSPPGRSGTEAFF. The CDR3, as DNA: TGTGCCAGCTCACCACCAGGGCGGTCGGGCACTGAAGCTTTCTTT. Together with reference TRBV18 and TRBJ1-1, the CDR3 gives the full variable domain: NAGVMQNPRHLVRRRGQEARLRCSPMKGHSHVYWYRQLPEEGLKFMVYLQKENIIDESGMPKERFSAEFPKEGPSILRIQQVVRGDSAAYFCASSPPGRSGTEAFFGQGTRLTVV.

The rearrangement links TRBV15 to TRBJ2-3, with TRBD2 matching over 9 bases. Germline-derived CDR1 and CDR2 are LNHNV and YYDKDF (reference sequence). The junction had 5 bases not matched to a gene; V was cut back by 4 bases and J by 6 bases. The length of the CDR3 is 14 residues. In nucleotides, the CDR3 is TGTGCCACCAGCACCATAGCGGGGGCGGATACGCAGTATTTT. The encoded protein is CATSTIAGADTQYF.

This rearrangement joins TRBV7-7 to TRBJ2-1, with 7 bases that match TRBD1. The germline CDR1 and CDR2 sequences are SSHAT and FNYEAQ (reference sequence). CDR3 length: 18 amino acids. The V gene end was trimmed by 3 bases and the J gene end by 6 bases; junction bases not matched to a gene: 17. The CDR3 DNA follows: TGTGCCAGCAGCTTCCGCCACGGGGTAGGACAGGCGGGCAATGAGCAGTTCTTC. This sequence encodes CASSFRHGVGQAGNEQFF.

The gene calls are TRBV6-5 and TRBJ2-1, with a weak D call TRBD2 (6 bases). The CDR3 extends over 15 amino acids. Germline assignment: CDR1 MNHEY and CDR2 SVGAGI. V shed 6 bases and J shed 2 bases, with 14 bases lying between them. The CDR3, as DNA: TGTGCCAGCAGAAGCGACGAGCGGGCCTACAATGAGCAGTTCTTC. Its protein product is CASRSDERAYNEQFF.